This T cell receptor beta chain was recovered during a study of shared clonotypes between healthy human individuals. Findings of the study overall: Incompleteness in sorted-subset sequencing, despite large depth, was shown by rarefaction.

In the original processing: There were no quality scores in the junction-only immunoSEQ sequences, so filtering differed. The protocol was immunoSEQ multiplex PCR, while the TCRdb copy is restricted to in-frame clones and leaves out a portion. V, J and clone size were drawn from that table, and D and trimming were deduced from the DNA. Of some 2,100,000 clones in the sample, nearly 97% were seen once. Naive CD45RA+ and memory CD45RA-negative subsets were split from CD4+ cells. On this clone: The antigen remains unidentified.

CDR1 is MNHEY, CDR2 SVGAGI, per germline. Trimming removed 1 base from V and 6 bases from J, with 10 bases in between. The CDR3 has 13 residues. This TCR came from a young man in good health. Sequenced: naive CD4+ T cells sorted from blood. Subset of the sample: CD45RA+ positively selected. This chain joins TRBV6-5 and TRBJ2-7; D may be TRBD2 (6 bases). The CDR3 nucleotides read TGTGCCAGCAGTTACTTGACTAGTGGCGAGCAGTACTTC. This gives the protein CASSYLTSGEQYF.